This TCR beta chain was sequenced in a study of T cell changes during pregnancy in multiple sclerosis. CDR3 length: 18 amino acids. The V segment lost 0 bases and the J segment 3 bases; nucleotides outside the gene matches: 7. CDR1 is SEHNR and CDR2 is FQNEAQ in the germline V gene (reference sequence). Assay used: immunoSEQ multiplex PCR; TCRdb lists only in-frame clones, some missing. In the table there are 89,000 or so clones, approximately 91% of which are singletons. The chain uses TRBV7-9 and TRBJ2-7; 14 positions agree with TRBD2. The receptor comes from a female donor in good health, serving as a control in a pregnancy study. Some clones in this sample may be carry-over from other donors' samples. Here the sequenced sample was PBMCs, taken in the first trimester of pregnancy. CDR3 nucleotides: TGTGCCAGCAGCTTAGCTCTACGACTAGCGGGGGGGCTCTACGAGCAGTACTTC. This codes for CASSLALRLAGGLYEQYF.